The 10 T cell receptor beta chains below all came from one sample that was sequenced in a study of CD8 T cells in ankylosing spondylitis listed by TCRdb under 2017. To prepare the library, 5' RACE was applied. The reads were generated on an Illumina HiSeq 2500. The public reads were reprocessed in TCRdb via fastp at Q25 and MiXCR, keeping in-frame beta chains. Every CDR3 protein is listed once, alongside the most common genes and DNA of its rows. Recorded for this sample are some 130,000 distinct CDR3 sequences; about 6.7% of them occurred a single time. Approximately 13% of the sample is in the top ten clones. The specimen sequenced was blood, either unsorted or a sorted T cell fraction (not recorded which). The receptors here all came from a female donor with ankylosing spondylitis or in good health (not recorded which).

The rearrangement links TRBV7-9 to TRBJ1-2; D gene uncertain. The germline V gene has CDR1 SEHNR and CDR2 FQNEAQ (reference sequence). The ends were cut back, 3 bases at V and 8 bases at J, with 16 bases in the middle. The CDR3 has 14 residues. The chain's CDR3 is CASSFVPGLGGYTF. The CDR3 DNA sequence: TGTGCCAGCAGCTTTGTCCCAGGACTCGGAGGCTACACCTTC.

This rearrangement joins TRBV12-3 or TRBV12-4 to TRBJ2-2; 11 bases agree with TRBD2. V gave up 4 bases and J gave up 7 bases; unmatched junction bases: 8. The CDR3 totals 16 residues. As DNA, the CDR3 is TGTGCCAGCAGTTCCCCGACTAGCGGGGAAGTCGGGGAGCTGTTTTTT. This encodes CASSSPTSGEVGELFF.

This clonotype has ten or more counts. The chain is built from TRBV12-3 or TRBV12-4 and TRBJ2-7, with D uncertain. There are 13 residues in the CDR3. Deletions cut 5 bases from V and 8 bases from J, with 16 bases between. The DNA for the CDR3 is TGTGCCAGCAGTGGATTGGACGGTACGAAGCAGTACTTC. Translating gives CASSGLDGTKQYF.

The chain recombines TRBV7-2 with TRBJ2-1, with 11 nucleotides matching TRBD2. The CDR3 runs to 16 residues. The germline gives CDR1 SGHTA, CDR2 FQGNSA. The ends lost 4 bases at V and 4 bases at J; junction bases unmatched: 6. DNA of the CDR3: TGTGCCAGCAGCTCAATAGCTAGCGGGGGGTACAATGAGCAGTTCTTC. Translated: CASSSIASGGYNEQFF.

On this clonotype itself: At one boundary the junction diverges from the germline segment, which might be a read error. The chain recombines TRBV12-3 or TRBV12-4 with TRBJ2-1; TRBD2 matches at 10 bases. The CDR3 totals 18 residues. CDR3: CAISLRPSGGLIYNEQFF. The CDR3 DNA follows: TGTGCCATCAGTTTAAGGCCTAGCGGGGGCCTAATCTACAATGAGCAGTTCTTC.

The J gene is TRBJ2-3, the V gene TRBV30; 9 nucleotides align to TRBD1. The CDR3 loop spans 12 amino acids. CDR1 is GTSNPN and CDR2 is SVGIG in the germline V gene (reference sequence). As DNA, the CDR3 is TGTTCCCGGGACAGGGCGACCGATACGCAGTATTTT. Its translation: CSRDRATDTQYF.

The CDR3 DNA sequence: TGTGCCATGAGCCCCGGGAGCGTTAATGAAAAACTGTTTTTT. Translation gives CAMSPGSVNEKLFF. The genes are TRBV7-9 and TRBJ1-4; D gene ambiguous. The CDR3 contains 14 residues. Per the germline V gene, CDR1 is SEHNR and CDR2 is FQNEAQ (reference sequence). With 10 bases removed from V and 4 bases from J, the gap between germline ends came to 16 bases. Using reference TRBV7-9 and TRBJ1-4 for the parts outside the CDR3, the full variable domain is DTGVSQNPRHKITKRGQNVTFRCDPISEHNRLYWYRQTLGQGPEFLTYFQNEAQLEKSRLLSDRFSAERPKGSFSTLEIQRTEQGDSAMYLCAMSPGSVNEKLFFGSGTQLSVL.

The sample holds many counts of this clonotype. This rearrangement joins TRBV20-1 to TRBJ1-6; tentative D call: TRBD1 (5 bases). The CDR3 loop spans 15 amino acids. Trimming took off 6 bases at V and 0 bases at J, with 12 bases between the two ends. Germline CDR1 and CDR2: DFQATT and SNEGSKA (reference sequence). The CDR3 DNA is TGCAGTGCACCTAGACAGAACTCCTATAATTCACCCCTCCACTTT. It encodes CSAPRQNSYNSPLHF.

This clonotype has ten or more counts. CDR3 sequence: CASSSSTVFTEAFF. The DNA for the CDR3 is TGTGCCAGCAGCTCGTCGACAGTGTTCACTGAAGCTTTCTTT. The chain joins TRBV7-9 to TRBJ1-1, with D maybe TRBD1 (5 bases). V dropped 4 bases and J dropped 4 bases, with 13 bases sitting between them. CDR1 is SEHNR, CDR2 FQNEAQ, per germline (reference sequence). This CDR3 spans 14 amino acids.

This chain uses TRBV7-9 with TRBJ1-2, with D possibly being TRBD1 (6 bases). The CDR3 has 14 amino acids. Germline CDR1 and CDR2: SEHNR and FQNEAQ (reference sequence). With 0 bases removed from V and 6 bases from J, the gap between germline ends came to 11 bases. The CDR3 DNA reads TGTGCCAGCAGCTTAGCCACAGGGTTGGATGGCTACACCTTC. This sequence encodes CASSLATGLDGYTF.